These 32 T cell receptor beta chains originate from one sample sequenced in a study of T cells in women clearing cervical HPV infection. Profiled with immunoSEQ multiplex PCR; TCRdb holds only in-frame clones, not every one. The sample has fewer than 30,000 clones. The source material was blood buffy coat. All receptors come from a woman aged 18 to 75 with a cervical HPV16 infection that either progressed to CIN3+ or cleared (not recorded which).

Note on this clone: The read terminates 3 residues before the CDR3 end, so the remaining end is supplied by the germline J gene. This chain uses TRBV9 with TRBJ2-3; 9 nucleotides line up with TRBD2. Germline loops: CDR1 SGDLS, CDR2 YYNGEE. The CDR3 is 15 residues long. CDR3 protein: CASSEPGLAFNTQYF. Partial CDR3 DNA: TGTGCCAGCAGCGAGCCGGGACTAGCTTTTAACACG.

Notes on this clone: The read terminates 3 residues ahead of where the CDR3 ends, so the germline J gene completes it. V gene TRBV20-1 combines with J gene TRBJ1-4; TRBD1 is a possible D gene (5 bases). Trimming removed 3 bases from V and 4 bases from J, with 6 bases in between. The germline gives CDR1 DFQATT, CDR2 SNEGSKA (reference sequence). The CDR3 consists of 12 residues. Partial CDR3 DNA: TGCAGTGCTAGTGACAGTAATGAAAAA. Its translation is CSASDSNEK. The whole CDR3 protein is CSASDSNEKLFF.

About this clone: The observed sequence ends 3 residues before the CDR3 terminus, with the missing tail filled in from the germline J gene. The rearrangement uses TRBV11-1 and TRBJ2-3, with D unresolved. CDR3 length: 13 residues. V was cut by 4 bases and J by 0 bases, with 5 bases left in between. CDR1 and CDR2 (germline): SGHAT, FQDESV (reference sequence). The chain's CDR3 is CASSSPSTDTQYF. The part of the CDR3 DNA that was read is TGTGCCAGCAGCTCCCCTAGCACAGATACG.

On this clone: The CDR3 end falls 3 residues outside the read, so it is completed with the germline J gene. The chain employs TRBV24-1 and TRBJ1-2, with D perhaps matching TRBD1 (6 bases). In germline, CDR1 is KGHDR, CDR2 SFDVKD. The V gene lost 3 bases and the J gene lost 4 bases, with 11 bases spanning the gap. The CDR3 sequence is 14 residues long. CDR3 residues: CATSDTTGLYGYTF. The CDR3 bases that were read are TGTGCCACCAGTGATACCACAGGGCTCTATGGC.

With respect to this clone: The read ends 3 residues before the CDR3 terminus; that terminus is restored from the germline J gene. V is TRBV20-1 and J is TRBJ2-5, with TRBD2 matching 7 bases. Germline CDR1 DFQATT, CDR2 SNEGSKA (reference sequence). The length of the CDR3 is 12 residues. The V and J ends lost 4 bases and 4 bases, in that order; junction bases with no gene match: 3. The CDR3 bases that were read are TGCAGTGCTATAGGACTAGGAGAGACC. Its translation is CSAIGLGET. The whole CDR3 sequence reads CSAIGLGETQYF.

The covered CDR3 bases are TGTGCCTCCACGGGCGGGGGGCCGTACGAG. Protein product: CASTGGGPYE. The entire CDR3 sequence reads CASTGGGPYEQYF. The chain combines TRBV30 with TRBJ2-7; 8 bases fit TRBD2. The missing CDR3 end, 3 residues past where the read stops, is filled in from the germline J gene. Germline V gene sequence: CDR1 GTSNPN, CDR2 SVGIG (reference sequence). The CDR3 length is 13 residues. The V segment lost 7 bases and the J segment 4 bases; nucleotides outside the gene matches: 9.

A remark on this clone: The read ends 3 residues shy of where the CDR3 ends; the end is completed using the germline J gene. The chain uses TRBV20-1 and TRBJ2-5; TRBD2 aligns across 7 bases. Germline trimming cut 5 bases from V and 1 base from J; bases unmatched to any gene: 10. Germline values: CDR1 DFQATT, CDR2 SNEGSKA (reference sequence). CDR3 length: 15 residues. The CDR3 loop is CSAPMGGSSQETQYF. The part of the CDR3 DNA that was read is TGCAGTGCTCCAATGGGGGGGTCCTCCCAAGAGACC.

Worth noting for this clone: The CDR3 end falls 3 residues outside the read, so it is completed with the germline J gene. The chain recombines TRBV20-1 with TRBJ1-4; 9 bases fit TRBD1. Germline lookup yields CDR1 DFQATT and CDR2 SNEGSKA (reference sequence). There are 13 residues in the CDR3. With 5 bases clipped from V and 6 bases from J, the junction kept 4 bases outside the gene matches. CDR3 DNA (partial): TGCAGTGCTCACTGGGACAGGGATGAAAAA. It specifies CSAHWDRDEK. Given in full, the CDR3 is CSAHWDRDEKLFF.

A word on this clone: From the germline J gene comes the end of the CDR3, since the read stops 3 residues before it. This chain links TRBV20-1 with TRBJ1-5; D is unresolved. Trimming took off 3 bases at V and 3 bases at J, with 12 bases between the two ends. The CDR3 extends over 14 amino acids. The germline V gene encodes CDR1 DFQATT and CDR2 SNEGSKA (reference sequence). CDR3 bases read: TGCAGTGCTAGCCGAGGGCGCCTCAATCAGCCC. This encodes CSASRGRLNQP. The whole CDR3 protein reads CSASRGRLNQPQHF.

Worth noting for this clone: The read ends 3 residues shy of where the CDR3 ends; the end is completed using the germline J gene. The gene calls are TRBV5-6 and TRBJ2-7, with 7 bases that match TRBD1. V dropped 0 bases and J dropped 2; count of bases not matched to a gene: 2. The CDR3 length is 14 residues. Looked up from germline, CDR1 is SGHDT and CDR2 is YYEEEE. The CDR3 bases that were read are TGTGCCAGCAGCTTGGCAGGGGGAGCCTACGAG. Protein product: CASSLAGGAYE. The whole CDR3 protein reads CASSLAGGAYEQYF.

CDR3 amino acids: CASSPRLAQETQYF. Partial CDR3 DNA: TGTGCCAGCAGCCCTCGACTAGCACAAGAGACC. The chain employs TRBV9 and TRBJ2-5; 7 positions agree with TRBD2. The CDR3 end falls 3 residues outside the read, so it is completed with the germline J gene. The CDR3 is 14 residues long. From germline, CDR1 is SGDLS and CDR2 YYNGEE. Trimming at V came to 4 bases and at J to 2 bases, leaving 5 bases not matched to a gene. Filled out from reference TRBV9 and TRBJ2-5, the complete variable domain reads DSGVTQTPKHLITATGQRVTLRCSPRSGDLSVYWYQQSLDQGLQFLIQYYNGEERAKGNILERFSAQQFPDLHSELNLSSLELGDSALYFCASSPRLAQETQYFGPGTRLLVL.

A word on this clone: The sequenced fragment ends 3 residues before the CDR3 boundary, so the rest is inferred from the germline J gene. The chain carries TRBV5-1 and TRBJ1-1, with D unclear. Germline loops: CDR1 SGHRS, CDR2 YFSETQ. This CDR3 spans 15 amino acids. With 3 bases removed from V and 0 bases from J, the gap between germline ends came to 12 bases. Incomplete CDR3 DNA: TGCGCCAGCAGCTCCGCAGGAGGTTTGAACACTGAA. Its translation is CASSSAGGLNTE. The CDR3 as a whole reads CASSSAGGLNTEAFF.

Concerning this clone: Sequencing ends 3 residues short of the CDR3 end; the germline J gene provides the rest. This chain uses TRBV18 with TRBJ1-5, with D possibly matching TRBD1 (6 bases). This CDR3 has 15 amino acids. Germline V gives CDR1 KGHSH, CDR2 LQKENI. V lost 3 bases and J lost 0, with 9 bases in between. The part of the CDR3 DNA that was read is TGTGCCAGCTCACCTGGGGGCTATAGCAATCAGCCC. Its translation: CASSPGGYSNQP. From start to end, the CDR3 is CASSPGGYSNQPQHF.

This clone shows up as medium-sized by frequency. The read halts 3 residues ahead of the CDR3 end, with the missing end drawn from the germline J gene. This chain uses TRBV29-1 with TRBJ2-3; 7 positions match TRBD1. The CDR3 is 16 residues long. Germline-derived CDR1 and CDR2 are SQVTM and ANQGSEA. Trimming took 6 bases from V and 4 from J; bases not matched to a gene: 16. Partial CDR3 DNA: TGCAGCGTGCTGCTAGGGACAGATAAGTGGGCAGATACG. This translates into CSVLLGTDKWADT. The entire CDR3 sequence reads CSVLLGTDKWADTQYF.

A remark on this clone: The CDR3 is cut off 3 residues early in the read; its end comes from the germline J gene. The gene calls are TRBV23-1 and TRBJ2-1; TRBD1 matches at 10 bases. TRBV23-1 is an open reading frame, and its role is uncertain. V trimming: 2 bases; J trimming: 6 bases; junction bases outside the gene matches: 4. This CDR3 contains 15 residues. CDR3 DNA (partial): TGCGCCAGCAGTCAACCGGGACAGGGGTTCAATGAG. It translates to CASSQPGQGFNE. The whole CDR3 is CASSQPGQGFNEQFF.

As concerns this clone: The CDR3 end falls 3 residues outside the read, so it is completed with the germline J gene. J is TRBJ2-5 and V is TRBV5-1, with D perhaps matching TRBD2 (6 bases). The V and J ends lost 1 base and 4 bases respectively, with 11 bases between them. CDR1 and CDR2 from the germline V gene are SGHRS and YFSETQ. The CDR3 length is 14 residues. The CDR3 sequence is CASSLFPAGETQYF. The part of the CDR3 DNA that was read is TGCGCCAGCAGCTTGTTTCCAGCGGGAGAGACC.

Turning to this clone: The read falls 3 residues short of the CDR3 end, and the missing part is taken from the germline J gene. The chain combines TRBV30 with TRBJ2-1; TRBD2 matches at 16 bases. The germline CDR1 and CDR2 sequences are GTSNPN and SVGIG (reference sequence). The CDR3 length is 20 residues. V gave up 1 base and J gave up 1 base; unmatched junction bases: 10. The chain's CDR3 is CAWSGAGTSGRAGSYNEQFF. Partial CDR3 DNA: TGTGCCTGGAGTGGGGCCGGGACTAGCGGGAGGGCAGGGTCCTACAATGAG.

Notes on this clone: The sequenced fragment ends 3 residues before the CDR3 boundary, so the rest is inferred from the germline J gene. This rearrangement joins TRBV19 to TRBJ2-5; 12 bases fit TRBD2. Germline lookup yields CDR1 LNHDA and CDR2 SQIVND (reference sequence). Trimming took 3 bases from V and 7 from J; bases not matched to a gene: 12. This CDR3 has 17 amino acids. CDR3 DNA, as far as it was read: TGTGCCAGTAGTATGGTCGGGACTAGCGGGCCAGTTGCGACC. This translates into CASSMVGTSGPVAT. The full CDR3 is CASSMVGTSGPVATQYF.

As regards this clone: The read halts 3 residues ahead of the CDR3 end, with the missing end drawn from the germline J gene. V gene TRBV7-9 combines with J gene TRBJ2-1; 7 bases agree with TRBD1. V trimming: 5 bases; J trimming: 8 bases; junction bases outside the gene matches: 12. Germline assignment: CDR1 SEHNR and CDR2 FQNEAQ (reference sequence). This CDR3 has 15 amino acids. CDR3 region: CASSLRDRPWDEQFF. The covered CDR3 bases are TGTGCCAGCAGCCTCCGGGACAGACCTTGGGATGAG.

CDR3 residues: CSARGRQGATTEAFF. Partial CDR3 DNA: TGCAGTGCTAGAGGCCGACAGGGGGCAACCACTGAA. The V call is TRBV20-1, the J call TRBJ1-1, with 10 bases lining up with TRBD1. The CDR3 end is not reached by the read, which stops 3 residues before it; the germline J gene fills it in. The V and J ends lost 1 base and 4 bases, in that order; junction bases with no gene match: 6. The CDR3 covers 15 residues. Germline values: CDR1 DFQATT, CDR2 SNEGSKA (reference sequence).

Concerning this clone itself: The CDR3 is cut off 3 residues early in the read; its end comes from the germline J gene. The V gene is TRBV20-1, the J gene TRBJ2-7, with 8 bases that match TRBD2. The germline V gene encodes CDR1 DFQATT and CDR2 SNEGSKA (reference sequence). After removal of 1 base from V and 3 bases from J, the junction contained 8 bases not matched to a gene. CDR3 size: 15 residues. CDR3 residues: CSARAATSDFYEQYF. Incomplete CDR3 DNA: TGCAGTGCTAGAGCGGCGACTAGCGATTTCTACGAG.

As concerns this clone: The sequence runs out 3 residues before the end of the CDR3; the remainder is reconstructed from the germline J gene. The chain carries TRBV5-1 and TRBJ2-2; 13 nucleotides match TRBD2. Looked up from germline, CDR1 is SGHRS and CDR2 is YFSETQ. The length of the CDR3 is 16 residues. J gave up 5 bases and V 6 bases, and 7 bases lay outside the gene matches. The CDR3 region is CASTRGLAGVTGELFF. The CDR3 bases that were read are TGCGCCAGCACGCGCGGACTAGCGGGAGTTACCGGGGAG.

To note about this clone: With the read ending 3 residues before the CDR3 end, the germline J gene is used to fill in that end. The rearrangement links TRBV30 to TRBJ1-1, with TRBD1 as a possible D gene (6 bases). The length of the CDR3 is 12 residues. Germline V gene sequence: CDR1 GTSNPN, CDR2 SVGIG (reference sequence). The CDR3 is CAWKQQGMVAFF. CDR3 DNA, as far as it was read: TGTGCCTGGAAACAACAGGGTATGGTA. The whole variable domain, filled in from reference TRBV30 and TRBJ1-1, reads SQTIHQWPATLVQPVGSPLSLECTVEGTSNPNLYWYRQAAGRGLQLLFYSVGIGQISSEVPQNLSASRPQDRQFILSSKKLLLSDSGFYLCAWKQQGMVAFFGQGTRLTVV.

The DNA read from the CDR3 is TGTGCCAGCCAAGTTAGCGGGGGCAGCGAGACC. This sequence encodes CASQVSGGSET. The entire CDR3 protein is CASQVSGGSETQYF. The chain joins TRBV11-2 to TRBJ2-5, with TRBD2 identical over 9 bases. The CDR3 extends 3 residues past the end of the read, so its final part is completed from the germline J gene. Germline V gives CDR1 SGHAT, CDR2 FQNNGV. The V and J ends lost 8 bases and 5 bases, in that order; junction bases with no gene match: 9. The CDR3 has 14 amino acids.

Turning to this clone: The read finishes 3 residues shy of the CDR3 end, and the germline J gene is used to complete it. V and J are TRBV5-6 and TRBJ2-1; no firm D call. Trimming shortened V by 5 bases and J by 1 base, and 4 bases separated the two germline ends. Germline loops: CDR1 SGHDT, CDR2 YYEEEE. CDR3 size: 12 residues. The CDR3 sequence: CASRRSYNEQFF. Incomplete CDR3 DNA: TGTGCCAGCAGGCGATCCTACAATGAG. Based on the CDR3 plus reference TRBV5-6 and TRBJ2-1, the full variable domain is DAGVTQSPTHLIKTRGQQVTLRCSPKSGHDTVSWYQQALGQGPQFIFQYYEEEERQRGNFPDRFSGHQFPNYSSELNVNALLLGDSALYLCASRRSYNEQFFGPGTRLTVL.

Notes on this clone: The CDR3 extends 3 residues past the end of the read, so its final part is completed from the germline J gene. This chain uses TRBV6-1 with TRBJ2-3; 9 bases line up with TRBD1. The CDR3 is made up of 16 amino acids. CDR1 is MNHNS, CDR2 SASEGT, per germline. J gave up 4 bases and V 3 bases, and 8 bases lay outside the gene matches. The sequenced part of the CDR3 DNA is TGTGCCAGCAGTGATAGGCCGGGACAGGGTTCAGATACG. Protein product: CASSDRPGQGSDT. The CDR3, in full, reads CASSDRPGQGSDTQYF.

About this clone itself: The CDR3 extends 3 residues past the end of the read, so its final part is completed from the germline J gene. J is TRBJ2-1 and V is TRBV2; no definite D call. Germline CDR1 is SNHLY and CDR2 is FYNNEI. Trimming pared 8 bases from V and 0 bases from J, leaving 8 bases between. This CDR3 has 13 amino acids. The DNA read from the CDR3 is TGTGCCAGCCAGGCAGTCTCCTACAATGAG. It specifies CASQAVSYNE. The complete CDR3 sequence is CASQAVSYNEQFF.

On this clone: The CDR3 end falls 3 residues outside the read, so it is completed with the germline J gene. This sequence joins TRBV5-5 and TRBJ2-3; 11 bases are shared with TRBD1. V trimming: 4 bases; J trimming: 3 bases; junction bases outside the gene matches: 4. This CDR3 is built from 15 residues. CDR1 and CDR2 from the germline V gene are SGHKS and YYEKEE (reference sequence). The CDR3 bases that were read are TGTGCCAGCAGCCCCGGGACAGGGGGTACAGATACG. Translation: CASSPGTGGTDT. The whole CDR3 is CASSPGTGGTDTQYF.

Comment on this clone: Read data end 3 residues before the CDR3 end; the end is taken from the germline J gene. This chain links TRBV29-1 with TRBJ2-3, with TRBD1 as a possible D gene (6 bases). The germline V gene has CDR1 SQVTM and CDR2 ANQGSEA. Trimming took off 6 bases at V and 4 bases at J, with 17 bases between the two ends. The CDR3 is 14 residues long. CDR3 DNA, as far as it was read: TGCAGCGTAAGAGGTAACAGGGTGGCAGATACG. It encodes CSVRGNRVADT. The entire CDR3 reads CSVRGNRVADTQYF.

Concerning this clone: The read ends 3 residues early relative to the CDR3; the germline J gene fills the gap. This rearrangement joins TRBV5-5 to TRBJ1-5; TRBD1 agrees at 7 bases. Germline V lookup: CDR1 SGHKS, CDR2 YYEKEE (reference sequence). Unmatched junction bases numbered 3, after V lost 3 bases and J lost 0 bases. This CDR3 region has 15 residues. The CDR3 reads CASSWGDSSNQPQHF. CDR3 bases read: TGTGCCAGCAGCTGGGGGGACAGTAGCAATCAGCCC.

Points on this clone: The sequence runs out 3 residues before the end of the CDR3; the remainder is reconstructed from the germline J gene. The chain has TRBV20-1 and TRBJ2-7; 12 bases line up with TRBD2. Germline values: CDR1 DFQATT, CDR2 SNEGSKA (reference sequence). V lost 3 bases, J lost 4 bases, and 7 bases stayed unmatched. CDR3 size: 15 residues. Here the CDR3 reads CSARDLAGGPYEQYF. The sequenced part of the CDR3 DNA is TGCAGTGCTAGGGACCTAGCGGGAGGGCCTTACGAG.

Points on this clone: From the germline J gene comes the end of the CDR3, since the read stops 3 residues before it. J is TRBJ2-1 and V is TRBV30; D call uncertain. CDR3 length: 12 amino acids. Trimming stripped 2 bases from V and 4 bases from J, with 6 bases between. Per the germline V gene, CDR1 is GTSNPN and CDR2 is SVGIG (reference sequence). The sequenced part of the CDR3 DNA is TGTGCCTGGAGTAATAGTTACAATGAG. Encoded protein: CAWSNSYNE. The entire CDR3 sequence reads CAWSNSYNEQFF. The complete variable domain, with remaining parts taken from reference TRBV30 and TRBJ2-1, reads SQTIHQWPATLVQPVGSPLSLECTVEGTSNPNLYWYRQAAGRGLQLLFYSVGIGQISSEVPQNLSASRPQDRQFILSSKKLLLSDSGFYLCAWSNSYNEQFFGPGTRLTVL.